A selection of T cell receptor beta chains follows, all from one sample in a study of T-cell reconstitution after alpha-beta-depleted transplantation in children. TCRdb reprocessed the PCR reads with MiXCR, giving one entry per CDR3 protein. The sample carries roughly 280,000 distinct CDR3 sequences, around a tenth recorded once. Here the sequenced sample was peripheral blood, taken 180 days after TCRalphabeta/CD19-depleted stem cell transplant. The receptors were sampled from a male patient under 10 years old who had a stem cell transplant for chronic granulomatous disease, so the T cells may come from the graft donor. Both conserved end residues are trimmed from each CDR3.

J | length | V | CDR3
TRBJ2-1 | 13 | TRBV12-3/TRBV12-4 | ASSLSGQGYNEQF
TRBJ2-7 | 12 | TRBV12-3/TRBV12-4 | ASSTHRGRDEQY
TRBJ2-2 | 13 | TRBV20-1 | SAHLGTGLTGELF
TRBJ1-2 | 14 | TRBV15 | ATSRVSAGRNYGYT
TRBJ1-1 | 15 | TRBV5-5 | ASSWGGPSVPNTEAF
TRBJ1-1 | 11 | TRBV3-1 | ASSHSGNTEAF
TRBJ1-4 | 12 | TRBV7-9 | ASSQTPTNEKLF
TRBJ2-5 | 13 | TRBV7-3 | ASSLTGGSGETQY
TRBJ2-5 | 11 | TRBV6-2/TRBV6-3 | ASSLGSSGTQY
TRBJ2-5 | 12 | TRBV30 | AWSAGQGAKTQY
TRBJ2-7 | 14 | TRBV9 | ASSVEAGGVSYEQY
TRBJ2-2 | 12 | TRBV20-1 | SARERESTGELF
TRBJ2-1 | 13 | TRBV19 | ASSLRTGPYNEQF
TRBJ2-1 | 15 | TRBV10-3 | AIRGGLAGGNYNEQF
TRBJ2-4 | 17 | TRBV5-1 | ASSRATAGEQVAKNIQY
TRBJ2-1 | 11 | TRBV5-1 | ASSLGQGNEQF
TRBJ2-2 | 10 | TRBV5-1 | ATRRNTGELL
TRBJ2-1 | 13 | TRBV15 | ATSRPSLAVDEQF
TRBJ2-3 | 11 | TRBV2 | ASRGQGSDTQY
TRBJ2-1 | 14 | TRBV9 | ASSVELAGVKNEQF
TRBJ1-1 | 11 | TRBV12-3/TRBV12-4 | ASIRTANTEAF
TRBJ2-5 | 12 | TRBV7-2 | ASSPGLARETQY
TRBJ2-7 | 11 | TRBV12-3/TRBV12-4 | ASSLGLPYEQY
TRBJ1-1 | 13 | TRBV13 | ASRQGAVLNTEAF
TRBJ2-3 | 14 | TRBV7-6 | ASSLGASGATDTQY
TRBJ2-1 | 13 | TRBV9 | ASSVNGGIYNEQF
TRBJ2-1 | 12 | TRBV7-2 | ASSPEGQRQDRF
TRBJ2-3 | 11 | TRBV27 | ASSLAKGDTQY
TRBJ2-5 | 15 | TRBV10-2 | ASSEPQGTVSQETQY
TRBJ1-1 | 15 | TRBV7-8 | ASTITGGGYMNTEAF
TRBJ2-7 | 15 | TRBV4-3 | ASSQDLSGGSSYEQY